The 2 T cell receptor beta chains presented below share a single source sample, sequenced in a study of breast tumors, draining lymph nodes, adjacent tissues. Axillary draining lymph nodes of breast cancer patients supplied the node samples. TCRdb re-called the multiplex PCR reads with MiXCR, one entry per CDR3 protein. In the table there are about 140,000 distinct CDR3 sequences, approximately 20% of which are singletons. The sample was axillary lymph node tissue. All receptors derive from a female donor with breast cancer. Some clones in this sample may be carry-over from other donors' samples.

This clonotype has just one count. A clone one base away is much larger, so this may be a read error. The chain couples TRBV9 to TRBJ2-2; 12 nucleotides match TRBD2. J gave up 7 bases and V 3 bases, and 4 bases lay outside the gene matches. Germline V gives CDR1 SGDLS, CDR2 YYNGEE. The CDR3 covers 15 residues. CDR3 nucleotides: TGTGCCAGCAGCGCACTAGCGGGAGGAGTCGGGGAGCTGTTTTTT. It translates to CASSALAGGVGELFF.

This clonotype showed up many times. The chain combines TRBV6-1 with TRBJ2-3, with 8 bases lining up with TRBD2. This CDR3 comprises 13 residues. Germline lookup yields CDR1 MNHNS and CDR2 SASEGT. The ends lost 1 base at V and 14 bases at J; junction bases unmatched: 8. The CDR3 nucleotides read TGTGCCAGCAGTGAAGGTGAGGGACTAGGCCCGTATTTT. Translating gives CASSEGEGLGPYF.